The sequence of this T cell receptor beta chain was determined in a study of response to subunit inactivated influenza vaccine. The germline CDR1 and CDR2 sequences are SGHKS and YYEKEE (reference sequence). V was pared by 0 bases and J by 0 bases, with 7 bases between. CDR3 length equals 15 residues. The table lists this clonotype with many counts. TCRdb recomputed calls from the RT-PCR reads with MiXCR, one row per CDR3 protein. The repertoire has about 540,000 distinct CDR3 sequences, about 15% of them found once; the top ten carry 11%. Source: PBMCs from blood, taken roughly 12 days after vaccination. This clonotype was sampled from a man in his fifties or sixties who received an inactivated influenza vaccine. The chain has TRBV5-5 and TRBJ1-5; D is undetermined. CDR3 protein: CASSLGPDSNQPQHF. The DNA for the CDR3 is TGTGCCAGCAGCTTGGGGCCAGATAGCAATCAGCCCCAGCATTTT. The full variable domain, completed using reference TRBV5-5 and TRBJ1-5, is DAGVTQSPTHLIKTRGQQVTLRCSPISGHKSVSWYQQVLGQGPQFIFQYYEKEERGRGNFPDRFSARQFPNYSSELNVNALLLGDSALYLCASSLGPDSNQPQHFGDGTRLSIL.